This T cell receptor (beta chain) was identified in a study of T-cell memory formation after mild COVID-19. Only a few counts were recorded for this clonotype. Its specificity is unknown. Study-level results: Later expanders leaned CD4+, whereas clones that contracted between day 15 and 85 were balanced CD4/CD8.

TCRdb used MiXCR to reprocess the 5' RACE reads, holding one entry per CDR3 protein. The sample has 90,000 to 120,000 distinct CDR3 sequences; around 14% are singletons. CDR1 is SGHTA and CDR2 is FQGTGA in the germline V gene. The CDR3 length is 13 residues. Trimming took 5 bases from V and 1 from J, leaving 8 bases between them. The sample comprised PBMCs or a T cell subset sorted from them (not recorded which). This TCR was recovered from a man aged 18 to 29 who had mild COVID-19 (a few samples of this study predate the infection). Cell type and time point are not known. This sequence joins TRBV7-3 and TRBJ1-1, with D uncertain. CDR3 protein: CASSADGNTEAFF. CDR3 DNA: TGTGCCAGCAGCGCCGACGGGAACACTGAAGCTTTCTTT.